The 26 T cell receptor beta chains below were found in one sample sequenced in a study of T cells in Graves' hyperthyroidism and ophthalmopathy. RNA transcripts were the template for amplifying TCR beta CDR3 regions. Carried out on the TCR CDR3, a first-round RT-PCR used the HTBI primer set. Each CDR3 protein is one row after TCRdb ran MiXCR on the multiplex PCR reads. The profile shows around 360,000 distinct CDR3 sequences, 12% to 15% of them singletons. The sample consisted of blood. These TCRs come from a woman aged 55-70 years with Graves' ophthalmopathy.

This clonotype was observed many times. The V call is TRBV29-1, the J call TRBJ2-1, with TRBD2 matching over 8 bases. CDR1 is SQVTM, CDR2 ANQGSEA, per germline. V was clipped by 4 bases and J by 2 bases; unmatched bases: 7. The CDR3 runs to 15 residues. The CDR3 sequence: CSVVENGRAYNEQFF. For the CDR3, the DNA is TGCAGCGTTGTCGAGAACGGGAGGGCCTACAATGAGCAGTTCTTC.

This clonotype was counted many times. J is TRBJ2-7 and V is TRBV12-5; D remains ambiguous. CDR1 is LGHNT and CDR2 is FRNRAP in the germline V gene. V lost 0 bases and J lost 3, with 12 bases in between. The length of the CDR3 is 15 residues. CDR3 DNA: TGTGCTAGTGGTTTGGTACAAGGCAGCCTCTACGAGCAGTACTTC. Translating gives CASGLVQGSLYEQYF.

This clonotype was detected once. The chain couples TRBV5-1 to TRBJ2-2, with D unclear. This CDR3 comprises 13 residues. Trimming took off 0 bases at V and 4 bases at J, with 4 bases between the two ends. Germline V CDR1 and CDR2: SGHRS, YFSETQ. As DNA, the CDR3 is TGCGCCAGCAGCTTGGATGTCACCGGGGAGCTGTTTTTT. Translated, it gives CASSLDVTGELFF.

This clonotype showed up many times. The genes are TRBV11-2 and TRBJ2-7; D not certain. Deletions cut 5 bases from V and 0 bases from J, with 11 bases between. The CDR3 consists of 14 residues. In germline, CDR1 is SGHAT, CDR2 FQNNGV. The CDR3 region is CASSLTAISYEQYF. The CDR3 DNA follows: TGTGCCAGCAGCCTAACAGCTATCTCCTACGAGCAGTACTTC.

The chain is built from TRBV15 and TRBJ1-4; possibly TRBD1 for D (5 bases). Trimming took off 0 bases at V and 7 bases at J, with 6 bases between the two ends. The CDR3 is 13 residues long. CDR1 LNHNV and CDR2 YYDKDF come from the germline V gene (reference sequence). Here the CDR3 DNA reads TGTGCCACCAGCAGAGATCAGGGTGAAAAACTGTTTTTT. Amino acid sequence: CATSRDQGEKLFF.

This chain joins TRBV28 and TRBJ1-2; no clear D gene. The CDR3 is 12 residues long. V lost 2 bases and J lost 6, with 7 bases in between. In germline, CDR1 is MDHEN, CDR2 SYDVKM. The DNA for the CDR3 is TGTGCCAGCAGTTTAGGCAGCCATGGCTACACCTTC. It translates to CASSLGSHGYTF.

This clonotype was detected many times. The CDR3 loop is CASRPDEGDNSPLHF. CDR3 DNA sequence: TGTGCCAGCAGACCAGATGAGGGGGATAATTCACCCCTCCACTTT. V and J are TRBV2 and TRBJ1-6; possibly TRBD1 for D (6 bases). CDR3 length: 15 residues. V lost 6 bases and J lost 5, with 14 bases in between. The V gene's germline CDR1 is SNHLY and CDR2 FYNNEI.

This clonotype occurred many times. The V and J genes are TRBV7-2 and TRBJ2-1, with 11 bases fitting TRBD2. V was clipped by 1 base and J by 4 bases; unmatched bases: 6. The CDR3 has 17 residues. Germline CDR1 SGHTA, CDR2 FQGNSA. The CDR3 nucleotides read TGTGCCAGCAGCTTAGGCCGACTAGCGGGAACTTACAATGAGCAGTTCTTC. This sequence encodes CASSLGRLAGTYNEQFF.

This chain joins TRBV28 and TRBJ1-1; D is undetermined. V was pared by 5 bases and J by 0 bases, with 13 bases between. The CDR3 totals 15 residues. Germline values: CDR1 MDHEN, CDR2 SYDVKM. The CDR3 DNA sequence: TGTGCCAGCAGTCGGAACCCCTCCTTGAACACTGAAGCTTTCTTT. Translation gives CASSRNPSLNTEAFF.

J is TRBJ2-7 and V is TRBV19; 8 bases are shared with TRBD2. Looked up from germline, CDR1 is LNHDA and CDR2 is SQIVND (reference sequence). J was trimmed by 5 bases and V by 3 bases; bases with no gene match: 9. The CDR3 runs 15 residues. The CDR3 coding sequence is TGTGCCAGTAGTATCTCCGGGAGGGCCCAGGACGAGCAGTACTTC. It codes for CASSISGRAQDEQYF.

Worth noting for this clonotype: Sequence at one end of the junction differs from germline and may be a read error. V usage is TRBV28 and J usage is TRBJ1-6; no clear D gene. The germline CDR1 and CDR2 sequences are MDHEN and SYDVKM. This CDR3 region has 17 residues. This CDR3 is CASTLREDGSYNSPLHF. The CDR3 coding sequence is TGTGCCAGCACTTTAAGGGAAGATGGTTCCTATAATTCACCCCTCCACTTT.

The CDR3 loop reads CSARLETGQISETQYF. In DNA, the CDR3 is TGCAGTGCTAGGCTAGAAACAGGACAGATTTCAGAGACCCAGTACTTC. The rearrangement uses TRBV20-1 and TRBJ2-5, with D tentatively TRBD1 (6 bases). The CDR3 length is 16 residues. Trimming removed 3 bases from V and 4 bases from J, with 21 bases in between. The germline gives CDR1 DFQATT, CDR2 SNEGSKA (reference sequence).

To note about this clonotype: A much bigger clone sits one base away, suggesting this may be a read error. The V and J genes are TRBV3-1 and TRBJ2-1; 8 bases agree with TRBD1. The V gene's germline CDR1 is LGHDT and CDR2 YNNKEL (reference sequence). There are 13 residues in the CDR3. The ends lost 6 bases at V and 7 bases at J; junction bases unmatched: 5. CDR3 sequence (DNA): TGTGCCAGCAGTGGACAGGGTGGAAATGAGCAGTTCTTC. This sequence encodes CASSGQGGNEQFF.

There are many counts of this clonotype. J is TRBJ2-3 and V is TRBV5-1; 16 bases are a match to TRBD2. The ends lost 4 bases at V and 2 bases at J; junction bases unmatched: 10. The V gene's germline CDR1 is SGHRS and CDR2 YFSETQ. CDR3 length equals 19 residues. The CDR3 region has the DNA TGCGCCAGCAGCCCGGGACTAGCGGGAGGGCACTCCAACACAGATACGCAGTATTTT. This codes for CASSPGLAGGHSNTDTQYF.

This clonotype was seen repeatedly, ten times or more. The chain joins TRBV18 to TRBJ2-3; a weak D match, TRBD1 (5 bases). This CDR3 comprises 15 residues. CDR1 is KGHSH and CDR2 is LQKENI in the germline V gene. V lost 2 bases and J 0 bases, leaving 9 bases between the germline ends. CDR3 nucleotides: TGTGCCAGCTCACCAGGACAAATTAGCACAGATACGCAGTATTTT. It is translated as CASSPGQISTDTQYF.

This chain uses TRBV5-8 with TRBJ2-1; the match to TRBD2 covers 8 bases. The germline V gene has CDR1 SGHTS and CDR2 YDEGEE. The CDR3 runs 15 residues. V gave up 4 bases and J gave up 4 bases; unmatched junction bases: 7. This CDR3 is CASSAAGGGYNEQFF. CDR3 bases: TGTGCCAGCAGCGCCGCGGGGGGTGGGTACAATGAGCAGTTCTTC.

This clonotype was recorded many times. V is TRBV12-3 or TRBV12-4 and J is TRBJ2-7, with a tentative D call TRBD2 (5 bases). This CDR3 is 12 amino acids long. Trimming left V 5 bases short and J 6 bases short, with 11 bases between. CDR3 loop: CASSRAAGEQYF. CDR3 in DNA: TGTGCCAGCAGTCGGGCGGCGGGCGAGCAGTACTTC.

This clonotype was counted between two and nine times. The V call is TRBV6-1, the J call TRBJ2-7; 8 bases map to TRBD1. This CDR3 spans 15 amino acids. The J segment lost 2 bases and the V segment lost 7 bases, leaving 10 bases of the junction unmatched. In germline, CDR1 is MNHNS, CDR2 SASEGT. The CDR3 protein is CASTLLGQGTYEQYF. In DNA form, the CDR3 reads TGTGCCAGCACCCTCCTTGGACAGGGAACCTACGAGCAGTACTTC.

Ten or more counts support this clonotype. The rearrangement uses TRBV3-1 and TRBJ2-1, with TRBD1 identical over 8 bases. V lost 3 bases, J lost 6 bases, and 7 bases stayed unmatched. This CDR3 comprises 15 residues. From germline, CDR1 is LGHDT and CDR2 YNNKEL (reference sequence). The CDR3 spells CASSQRQGKSNEQFF. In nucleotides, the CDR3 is TGTGCCAGCAGCCAGAGACAGGGGAAGAGCAATGAGCAGTTCTTC.

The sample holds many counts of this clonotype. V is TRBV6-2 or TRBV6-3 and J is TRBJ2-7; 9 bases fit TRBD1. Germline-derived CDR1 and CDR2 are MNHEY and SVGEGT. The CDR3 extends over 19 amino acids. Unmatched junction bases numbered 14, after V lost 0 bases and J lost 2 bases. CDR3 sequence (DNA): TGTGCCAGCAGTTACTCGGGACAGGGCCTATTCTCTCTACCCTACGAGCAGTACTTC. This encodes CASSYSGQGLFSLPYEQYF.

The CDR3 DNA sequence: TGCAGTGCTAGAGATCCCTATAGCGAAGGCTCCTACAATGAGCAGTTCTTC. Translating gives CSARDPYSEGSYNEQFF. The V call is TRBV20-1, the J call TRBJ2-1; TRBD2 is a possible D gene (5 bases). Germline V CDR1 and CDR2: DFQATT, SNEGSKA (reference sequence). V was cut by 0 bases and J by 0 bases, with 15 bases left in between. This CDR3 spans 17 amino acids.

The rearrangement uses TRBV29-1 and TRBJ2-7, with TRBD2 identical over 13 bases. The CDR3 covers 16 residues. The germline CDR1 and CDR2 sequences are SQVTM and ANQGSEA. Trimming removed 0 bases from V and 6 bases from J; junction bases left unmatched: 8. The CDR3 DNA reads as TGCAGCGTTGAAGATAGGACTAGCGGGAGAGACTCCGAGCAGTACTTC. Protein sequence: CSVEDRTSGRDSEQYF.

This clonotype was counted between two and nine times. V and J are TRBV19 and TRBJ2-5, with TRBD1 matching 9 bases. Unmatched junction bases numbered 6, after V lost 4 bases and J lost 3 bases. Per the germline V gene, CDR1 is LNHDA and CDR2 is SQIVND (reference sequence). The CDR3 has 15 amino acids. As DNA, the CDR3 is TGTGCCAGTAGTAGGGCGGGACAGGGAGAAGAGACCCAGTACTTC. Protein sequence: CASSRAGQGEETQYF.

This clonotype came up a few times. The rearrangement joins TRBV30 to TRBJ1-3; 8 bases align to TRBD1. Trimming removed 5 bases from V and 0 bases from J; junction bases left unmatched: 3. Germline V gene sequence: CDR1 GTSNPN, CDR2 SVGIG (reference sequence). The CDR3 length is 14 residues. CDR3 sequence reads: CAWGTGSSGNTIYF. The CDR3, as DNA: TGTGCCTGGGGGACAGGATCCTCTGGAAACACCATATATTTT. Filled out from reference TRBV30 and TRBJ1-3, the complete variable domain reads SQTIHQWPATLVQPVGSPLSLECTVEGTSNPNLYWYRQAAGRGLQLLFYSVGIGQISSEVPQNLSASRPQDRQFILSSKKLLLSDSGFYLCAWGTGSSGNTIYFGEGSWLTVV.

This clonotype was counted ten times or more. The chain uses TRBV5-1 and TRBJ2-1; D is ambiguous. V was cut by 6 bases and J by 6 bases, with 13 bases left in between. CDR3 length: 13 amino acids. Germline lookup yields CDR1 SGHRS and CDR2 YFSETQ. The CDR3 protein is CASIFENTNEQFF. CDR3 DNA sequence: TGCGCCAGCATATTTGAGAATACCAATGAGCAGTTCTTC.

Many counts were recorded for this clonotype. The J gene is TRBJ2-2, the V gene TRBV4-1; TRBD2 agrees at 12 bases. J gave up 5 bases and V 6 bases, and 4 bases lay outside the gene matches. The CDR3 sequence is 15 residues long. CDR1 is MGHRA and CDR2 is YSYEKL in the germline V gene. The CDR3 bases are TGCGCCAGCAGGAACGGACTAGCGGGAACCGGGGAGCTGTTTTTT. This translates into CASRNGLAGTGELFF.